The rows below give T cell receptor beta chains drawn from one sample of a study of T cells after yellow fever vaccination. TCRdb re-derived calls from the 5' RACE reads in MiXCR, one entry per CDR3 protein. This table holds about 69,000 distinct CDR3 sequences, approximately 5.9% found once. The source material was CD4+ T cells sorted from PBMCs, sampled more than 14 days after the first yellow fever vaccination. These TCRs come from a young man who received the YFV17D yellow fever vaccine. CDR3s leave out the opening cysteine and the closing phenylalanine or tryptophan. D genes are given only for firm matches.

TRBV5-1	NA	TRBJ1-5	ASSLSGSPPGQPQH
TRBV14	TRBD1	TRBJ1-3	ASSQDNGTGAGNTIY
TRBV9	NA	TRBJ2-5	ASRVSPRETQY
TRBV30	NA	TRBJ2-2	AWSVKGRRTGELF
TRBV7-2	NA	TRBJ2-5	ASSTDLLETQY
TRBV5-1	NA	TRBJ2-3	ASTSEGDTQY
TRBV4-3	NA	TRBJ1-6	ASRKVEGLPNSPLH
TRBV3-1	TRBD2	TRBJ2-1	ASRRTSGVIEQF
TRBV7-6	NA	TRBJ2-5	ASSLLGEETQY
TRBV28	TRBD1	TRBJ2-5	ASSLGPSGGWETQY
TRBV29-1	NA	TRBJ1-1	SVAGVNTEAF
TRBV5-1	TRBD1	TRBJ1-2	ASGQGDYGYT
TRBV7-6	TRBD1	TRBJ1-5	ASSLQGSNQPQH
TRBV30	TRBD2	TRBJ2-1	AWTIGTSYNEQF
TRBV2	TRBD1	TRBJ1-2	ASSDRGYYGYT
TRBV4-3	NA	TRBJ2-3	ASSQGVVRQGGGDTQY
TRBV7-2	NA	TRBJ2-3	ASSLAGGPFIDTQY
TRBV6-1	NA	TRBJ1-4	ASSQGGQVVLEKLF
TRBV7-8	NA	TRBJ1-1	ASSSGLLARAF
TRBV5-5	NA	TRBJ2-3	ASSLGRADTQY
TRBV5-1	NA	TRBJ2-5	ASSLAGQGQETQY
TRBV4-2	NA	TRBJ1-6	ASSQVLVDSPLH
TRBV5-1	NA	TRBJ2-5	ASSRDGSQETQY
TRBV7-9	NA	TRBJ2-5	ASSLDRLAETQY
TRBV7-2	NA	TRBJ2-3	ASSQRGPLSTDTQY
TRBV3-1	NA	TRBJ1-1	ASSLTDTEAF
TRBV7-8	TRBD1	TRBJ1-3	ASSPRTGRASGNTIY
TRBV5-1	NA	TRBJ1-2	ASHREAGSFYGYT
TRBV20-1	TRBD1	TRBJ2-5	SAHRGQETQY
TRBV6-1	TRBD2	TRBJ2-3	ASGNGGVTDTQY
TRBV12-3/TRBV12-4	TRBD1	TRBJ1-1	TSSSGQGMTEAF